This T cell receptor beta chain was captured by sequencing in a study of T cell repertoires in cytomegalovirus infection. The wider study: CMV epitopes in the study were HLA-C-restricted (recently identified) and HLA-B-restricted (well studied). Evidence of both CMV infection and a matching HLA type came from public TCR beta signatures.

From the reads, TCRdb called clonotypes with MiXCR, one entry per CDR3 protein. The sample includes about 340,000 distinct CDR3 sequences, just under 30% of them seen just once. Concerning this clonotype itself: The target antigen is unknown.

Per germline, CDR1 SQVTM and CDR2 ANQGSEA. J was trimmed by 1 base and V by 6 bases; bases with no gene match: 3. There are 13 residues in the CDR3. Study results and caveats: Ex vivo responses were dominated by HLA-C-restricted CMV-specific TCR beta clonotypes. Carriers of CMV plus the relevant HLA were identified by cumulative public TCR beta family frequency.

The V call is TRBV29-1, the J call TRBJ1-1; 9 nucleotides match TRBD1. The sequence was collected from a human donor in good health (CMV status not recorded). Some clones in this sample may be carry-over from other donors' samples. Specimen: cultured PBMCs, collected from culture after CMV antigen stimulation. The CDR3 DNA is TGCAGCGTATTGGGACAGGGGAACACTGAAGCTTTCTTT. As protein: CSVLGQGNTEAFF.